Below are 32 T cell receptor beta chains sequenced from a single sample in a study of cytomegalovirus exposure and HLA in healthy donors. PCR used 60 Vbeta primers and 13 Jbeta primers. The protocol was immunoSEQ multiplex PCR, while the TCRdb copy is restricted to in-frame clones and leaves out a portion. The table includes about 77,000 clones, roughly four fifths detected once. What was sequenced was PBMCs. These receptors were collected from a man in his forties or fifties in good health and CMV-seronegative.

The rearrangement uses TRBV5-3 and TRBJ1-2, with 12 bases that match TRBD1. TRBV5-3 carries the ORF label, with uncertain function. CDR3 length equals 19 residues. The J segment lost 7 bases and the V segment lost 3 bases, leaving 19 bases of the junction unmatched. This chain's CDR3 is CARSSLPRDRGPFYGGYTF. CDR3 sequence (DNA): TGTGCCAGAAGCTCTCTGCCCCGGGACAGGGGGCCCTTTTATGGTGGCTACACCTTC.

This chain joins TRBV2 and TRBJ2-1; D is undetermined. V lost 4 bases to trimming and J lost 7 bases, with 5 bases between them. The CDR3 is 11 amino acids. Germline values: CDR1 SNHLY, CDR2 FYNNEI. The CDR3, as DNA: TGTGCCAGCAGTGCTCGGAATGAGCAGTTCTTC. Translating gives CASSARNEQFF.

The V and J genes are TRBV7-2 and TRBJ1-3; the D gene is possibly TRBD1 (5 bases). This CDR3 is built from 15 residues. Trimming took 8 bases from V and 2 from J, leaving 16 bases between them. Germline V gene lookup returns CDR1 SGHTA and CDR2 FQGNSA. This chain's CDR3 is CASVGTGGAGNTIYF. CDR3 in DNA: TGTGCCAGCGTGGGAACTGGGGGGGCTGGAAACACCATATATTTT.

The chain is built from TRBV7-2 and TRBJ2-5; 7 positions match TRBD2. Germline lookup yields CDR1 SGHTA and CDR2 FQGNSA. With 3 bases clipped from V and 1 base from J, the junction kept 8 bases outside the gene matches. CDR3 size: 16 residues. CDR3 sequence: CASSFMTSTPQETQYF. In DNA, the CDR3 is TGTGCCAGCAGCTTCATGACTAGCACCCCCCAAGAGACCCAGTACTTC.

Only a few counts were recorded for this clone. CDR3 protein: CASSHTGGGGYTF. CDR3 DNA sequence: TGTGCCAGCAGCCACACAGGGGGAGGTGGCTACACCTTC. The chain joins TRBV7-8 to TRBJ1-2; 8 nucleotides match TRBD1. Germline CDR1 reads SGHVS; CDR2 reads FQNEAQ. This CDR3 is built from 13 residues. Losses at the gene ends were 5 bases for V and 7 bases for J; bases not matched to a gene: 6.

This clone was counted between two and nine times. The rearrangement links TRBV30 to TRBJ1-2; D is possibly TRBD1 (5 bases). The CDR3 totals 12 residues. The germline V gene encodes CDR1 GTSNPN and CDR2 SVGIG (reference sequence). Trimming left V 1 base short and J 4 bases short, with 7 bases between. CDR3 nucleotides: TGTGCCTGGAGTGCGCAGGGCTATGGCTACACCTTC. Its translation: CAWSAQGYGYTF.

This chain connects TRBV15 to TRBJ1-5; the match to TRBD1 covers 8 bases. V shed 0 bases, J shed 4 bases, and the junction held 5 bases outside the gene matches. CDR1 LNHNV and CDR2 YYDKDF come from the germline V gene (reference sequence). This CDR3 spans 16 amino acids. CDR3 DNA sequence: TGTGCCACCAGCAGAGATAGGACAGGGTATAATCAGCCCCAGCATTTT. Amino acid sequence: CATSRDRTGYNQPQHF.

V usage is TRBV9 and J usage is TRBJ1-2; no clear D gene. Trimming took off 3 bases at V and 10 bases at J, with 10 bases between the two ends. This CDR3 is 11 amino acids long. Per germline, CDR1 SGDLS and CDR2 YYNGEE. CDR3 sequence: CASSANAVYTF. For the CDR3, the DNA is TGTGCCAGCAGCGCCAATGCGGTCTACACCTTC.

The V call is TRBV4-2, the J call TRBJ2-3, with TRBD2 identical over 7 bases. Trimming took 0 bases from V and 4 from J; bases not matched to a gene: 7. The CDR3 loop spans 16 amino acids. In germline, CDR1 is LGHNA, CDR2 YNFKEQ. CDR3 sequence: CASSQDSRGSPDTQYF. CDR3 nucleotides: TGTGCCAGCAGCCAAGATAGTCGCGGGAGCCCAGATACGCAGTATTTT.

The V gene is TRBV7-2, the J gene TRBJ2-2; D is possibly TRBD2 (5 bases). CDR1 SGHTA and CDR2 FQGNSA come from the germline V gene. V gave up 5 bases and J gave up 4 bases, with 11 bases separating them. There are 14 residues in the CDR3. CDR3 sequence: CASSPNGVTGELFF. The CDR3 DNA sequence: TGTGCCAGCAGCCCGAACGGGGTCACCGGGGAGCTGTTTTTT. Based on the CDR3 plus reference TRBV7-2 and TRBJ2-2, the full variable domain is GAGVSQSPSNKVTEKGKDVELRCDPISGHTALYWYRQSLGQGLEFLIYFQGNSAPDKSGLPSDRFSAERTGGSVSTLTIQRTQQEDSAVYLCASSPNGVTGELFFGEGSRLTVL.

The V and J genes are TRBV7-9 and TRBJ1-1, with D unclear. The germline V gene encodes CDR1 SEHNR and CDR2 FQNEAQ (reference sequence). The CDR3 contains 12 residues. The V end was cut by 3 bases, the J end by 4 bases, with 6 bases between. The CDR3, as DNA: TGTGCCAGCAGCTTGAGTGGCACTGAAGCTTTCTTT. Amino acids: CASSLSGTEAFF.

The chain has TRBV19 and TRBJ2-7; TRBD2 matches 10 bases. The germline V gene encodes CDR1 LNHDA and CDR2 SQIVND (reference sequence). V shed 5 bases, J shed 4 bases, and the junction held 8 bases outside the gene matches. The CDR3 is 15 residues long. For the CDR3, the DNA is TGTGCCAGTAGTCCTCCTACTAGCGGGATATACGAGCAGTACTTC. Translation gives CASSPPTSGIYEQYF.

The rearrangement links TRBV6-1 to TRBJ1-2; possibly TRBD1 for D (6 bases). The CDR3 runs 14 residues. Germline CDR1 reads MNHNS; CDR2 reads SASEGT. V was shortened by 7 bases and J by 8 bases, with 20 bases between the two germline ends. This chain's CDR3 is CASMRRGTKRGYTF. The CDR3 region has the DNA TGTGCCAGCATGCGAAGGGGGACTAAACGCGGCTACACCTTC.

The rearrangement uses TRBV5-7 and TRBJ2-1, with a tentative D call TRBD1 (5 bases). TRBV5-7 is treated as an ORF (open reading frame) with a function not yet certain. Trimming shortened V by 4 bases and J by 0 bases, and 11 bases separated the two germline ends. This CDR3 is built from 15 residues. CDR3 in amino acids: CASSMGLSSYNEQFF. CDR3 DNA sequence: TGTGCCAGCAGCATGGGGCTCAGCTCCTACAATGAGCAGTTCTTC.

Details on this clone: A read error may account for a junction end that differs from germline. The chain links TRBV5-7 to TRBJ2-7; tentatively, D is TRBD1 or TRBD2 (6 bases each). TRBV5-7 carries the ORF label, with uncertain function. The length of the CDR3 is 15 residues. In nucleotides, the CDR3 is TGTGCCAGCAGATTGGGGGGCGGAGTTCTCTACGAGCAGTACTTC. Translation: CASRLGGGVLYEQYF.

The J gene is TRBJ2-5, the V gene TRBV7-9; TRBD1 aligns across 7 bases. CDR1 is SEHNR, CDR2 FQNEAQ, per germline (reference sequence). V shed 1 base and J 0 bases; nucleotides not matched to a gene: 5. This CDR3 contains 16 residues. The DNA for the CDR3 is TGTGCCAGCAGCTTAGAGGGCAGGGGGTACCAAGAGACCCAGTACTTC. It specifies CASSLEGRGYQETQYF.

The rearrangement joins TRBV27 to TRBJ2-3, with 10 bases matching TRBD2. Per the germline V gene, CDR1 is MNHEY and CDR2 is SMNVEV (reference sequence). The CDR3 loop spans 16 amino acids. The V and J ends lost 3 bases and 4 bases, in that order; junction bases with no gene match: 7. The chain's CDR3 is CASSFGGLAVSDTQYF. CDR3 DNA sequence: TGTGCCAGCAGTTTTGGCGGACTAGCGGTCTCAGATACGCAGTATTTT.

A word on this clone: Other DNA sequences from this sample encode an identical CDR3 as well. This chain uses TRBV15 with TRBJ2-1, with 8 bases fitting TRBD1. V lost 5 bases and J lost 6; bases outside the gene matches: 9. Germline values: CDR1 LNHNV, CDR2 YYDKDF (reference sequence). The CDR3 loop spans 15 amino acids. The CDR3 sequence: CATSARQGTPNEQFF. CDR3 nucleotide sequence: TGTGCCACCAGCGCCCGACAGGGGACGCCCAATGAGCAGTTCTTC.

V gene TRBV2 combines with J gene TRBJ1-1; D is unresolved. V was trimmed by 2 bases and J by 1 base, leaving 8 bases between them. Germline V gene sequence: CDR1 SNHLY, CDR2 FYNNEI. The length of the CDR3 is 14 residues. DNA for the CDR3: TGTGCCAGCAGTGAAAGGGAGGGGAACACTGAAGCTTTCTTT. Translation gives CASSEREGNTEAFF. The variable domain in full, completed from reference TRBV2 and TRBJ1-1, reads EPEVTQTPSHQVTQMGQEVILRCVPISNHLYFYWYRQILGQKVEFLVSFYNNEISEKSEIFDDQFSVERPDGSNFTLKIRSTKLEDSAMYFCASSEREGNTEAFFGQGTRLTVV.

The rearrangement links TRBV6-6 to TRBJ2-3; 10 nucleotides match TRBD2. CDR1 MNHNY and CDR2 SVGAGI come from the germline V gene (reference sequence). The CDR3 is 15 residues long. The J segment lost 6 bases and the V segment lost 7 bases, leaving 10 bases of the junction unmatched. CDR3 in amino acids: CASTFKREGPDTQYF. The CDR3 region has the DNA TGTGCCAGCACCTTTAAGCGGGAGGGCCCGGATACGCAGTATTTT.

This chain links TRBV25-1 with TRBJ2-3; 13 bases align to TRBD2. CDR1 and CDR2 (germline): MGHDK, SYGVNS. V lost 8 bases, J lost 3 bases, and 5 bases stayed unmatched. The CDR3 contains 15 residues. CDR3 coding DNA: TGTGCCAGCGGCCGGACTAGCGGGAGAACAGATACGCAGTATTTT. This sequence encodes CASGRTSGRTDTQYF. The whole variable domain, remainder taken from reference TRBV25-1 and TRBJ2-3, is EADIYQTPRYLVIGTGKKITLECSQTMGHDKMYWYQQDPGMELHLIHYSYGVNSTEKGDLSSESTVSRIRTEHFPLTLESARPSHTSQYLCASGRTSGRTDTQYFGPGTRLTVL.

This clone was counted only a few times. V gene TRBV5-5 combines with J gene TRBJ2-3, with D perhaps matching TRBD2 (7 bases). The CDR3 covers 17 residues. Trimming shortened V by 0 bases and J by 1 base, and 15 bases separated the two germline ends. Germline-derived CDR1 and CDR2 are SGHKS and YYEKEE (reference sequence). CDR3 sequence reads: CASSLGTAGQRTDTQYF. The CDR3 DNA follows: TGTGCCAGCAGCTTGGGTACAGCGGGACAACGCACAGATACGCAGTATTTT.

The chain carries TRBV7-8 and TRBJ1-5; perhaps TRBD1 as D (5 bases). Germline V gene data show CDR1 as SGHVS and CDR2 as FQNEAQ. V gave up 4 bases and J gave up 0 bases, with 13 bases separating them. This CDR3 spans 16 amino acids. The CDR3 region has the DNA TGTGCCAGCAGCTCTACCCGACAGCATAGCAATCAGCCCCAGCATTTT. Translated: CASSSTRQHSNQPQHF.

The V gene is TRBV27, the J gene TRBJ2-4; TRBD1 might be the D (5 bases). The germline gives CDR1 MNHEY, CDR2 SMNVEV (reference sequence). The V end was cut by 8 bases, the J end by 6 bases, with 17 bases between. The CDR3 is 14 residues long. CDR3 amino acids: CASQKQGLRNIQYF. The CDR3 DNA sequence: TGTGCCAGCCAGAAGCAGGGCTTGAGAAACATTCAGTACTTC.

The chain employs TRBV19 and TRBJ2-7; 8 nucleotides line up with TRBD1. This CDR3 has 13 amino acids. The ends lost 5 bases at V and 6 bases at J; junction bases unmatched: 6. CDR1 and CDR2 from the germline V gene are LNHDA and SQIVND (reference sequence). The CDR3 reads CASSVDRGGEQYF. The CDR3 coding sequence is TGTGCCAGTAGTGTCGACAGGGGCGGCGAGCAGTACTTC.

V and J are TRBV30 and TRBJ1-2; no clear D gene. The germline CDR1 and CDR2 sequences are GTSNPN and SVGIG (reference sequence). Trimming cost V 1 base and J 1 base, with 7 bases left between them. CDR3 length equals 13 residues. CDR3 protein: CAWSARINYGYTF. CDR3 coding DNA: TGTGCCTGGAGTGCGAGGATTAACTATGGCTACACCTTC. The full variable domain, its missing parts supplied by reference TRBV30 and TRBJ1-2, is SQTIHQWPATLVQPVGSPLSLECTVEGTSNPNLYWYRQAAGRGLQLLFYSVGIGQISSEVPQNLSASRPQDRQFILSSKKLLLSDSGFYLCAWSARINYGYTFGSGTRLTVV.

CDR3: CASSARTGNNQPQHF. CDR3 nucleotides: TGTGCCAGCAGTGCACGGACGGGAAACAATCAGCCCCAGCATTTT. V and J are TRBV28 and TRBJ1-5; D unresolved. Trimming shortened V by 5 bases and J by 3 bases, and 14 bases separated the two germline ends. Germline CDR1 MDHEN, CDR2 SYDVKM. This CDR3 is built from 15 residues.

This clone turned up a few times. The CDR3 sequence: CASSPDSVANNYGYTF. CDR3 nucleotide sequence: TGTGCCAGCAGCCCAGACAGTGTGGCGAATAACTATGGCTACACCTTC. This rearrangement joins TRBV7-9 to TRBJ1-2; possibly TRBD1 for D (5 bases). The length of the CDR3 is 16 residues. CDR1 is SEHNR and CDR2 is FQNEAQ in the germline V gene (reference sequence). V was trimmed by 5 bases and J by 1 base, leaving 17 bases between them.

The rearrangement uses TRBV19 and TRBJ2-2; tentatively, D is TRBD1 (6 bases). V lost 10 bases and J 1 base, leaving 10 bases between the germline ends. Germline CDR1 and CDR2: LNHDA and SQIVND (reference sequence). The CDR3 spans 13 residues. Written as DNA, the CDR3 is TGTGCCACGCCAGGGGAGAACACCGGGGAGCTGTTTTTT. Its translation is CATPGENTGELFF. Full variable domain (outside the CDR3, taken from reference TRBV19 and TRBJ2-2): DGGITQSPKYLFRKEGQNVTLSCEQNLNHDAMYWYRQDPGQGLRLIYYSQIVNDFQKGDIAEGYSVSREKKESFPLTVTSAQKNPTAFYLCATPGENTGELFFGEGSRLTVL.

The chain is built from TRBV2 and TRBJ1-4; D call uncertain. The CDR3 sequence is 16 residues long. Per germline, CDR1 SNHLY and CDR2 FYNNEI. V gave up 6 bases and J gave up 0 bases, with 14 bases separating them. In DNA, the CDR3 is TGTGCCAGCAGGAGGGTAGGAGTTGCAACTAATGAAAAACTGTTTTTT. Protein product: CASRRVGVATNEKLFF.

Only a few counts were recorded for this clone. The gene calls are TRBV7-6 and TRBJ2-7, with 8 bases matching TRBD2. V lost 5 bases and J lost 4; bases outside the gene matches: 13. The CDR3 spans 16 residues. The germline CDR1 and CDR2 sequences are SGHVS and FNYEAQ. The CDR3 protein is CASSQVGAGGKYEQYF. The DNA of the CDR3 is TGTGCCAGCAGCCAGGTGGGGGCGGGAGGAAAATACGAGCAGTACTTC.

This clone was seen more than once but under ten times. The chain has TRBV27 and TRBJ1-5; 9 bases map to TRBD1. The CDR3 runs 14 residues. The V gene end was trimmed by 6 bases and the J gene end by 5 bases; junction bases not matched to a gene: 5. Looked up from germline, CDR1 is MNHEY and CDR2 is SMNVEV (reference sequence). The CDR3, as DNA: TGTGCCAGCAGACAGGGGGCGTGGGATCAGCCCCAGCATTTT. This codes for CASRQGAWDQPQHF.